The clone carrying this TCR beta chain occurred once. V gave up 8 bases and J gave up 4 bases; unmatched junction bases: 10. This CDR3 has 14 residues. The germline V gene encodes CDR1 MNHEY and CDR2 SVGAGI. The record originates from a study of blood T cell repertoires in COVID-19. Study details: Acute and convalescent COVID-19 samples came from the United States, Italy and Spain. Nucleic acid was either cDNA or gDNA, and it came from T cells, B-cell-depleted T cells, or PBMCs.

Authors' data handling: Nucleated cell number was recorded as an estimate derived from reference gene primer amplification. TCRdb's table, derived via immunoSEQ multiplex PCR, lists solely in-frame clones and lacks some. V, J and clone size derive from that table, while D and trimming were established from the DNA sequence. The table records about 200,000 clones, 80% of them present only once. V usage is TRBV6-5 and J usage is TRBJ2-5; 7 bases are a match to TRBD1. This receptor was obtained from a woman in her seventies with acute or convalescent COVID-19. Sequencing was done on a sample of peripheral blood. The CDR3 DNA reads as TGTGCCAGCCGAAGACAGGGTAGAGGAGAGACCCAGTACTTC. This translates into CASRRQGRGETQYF.